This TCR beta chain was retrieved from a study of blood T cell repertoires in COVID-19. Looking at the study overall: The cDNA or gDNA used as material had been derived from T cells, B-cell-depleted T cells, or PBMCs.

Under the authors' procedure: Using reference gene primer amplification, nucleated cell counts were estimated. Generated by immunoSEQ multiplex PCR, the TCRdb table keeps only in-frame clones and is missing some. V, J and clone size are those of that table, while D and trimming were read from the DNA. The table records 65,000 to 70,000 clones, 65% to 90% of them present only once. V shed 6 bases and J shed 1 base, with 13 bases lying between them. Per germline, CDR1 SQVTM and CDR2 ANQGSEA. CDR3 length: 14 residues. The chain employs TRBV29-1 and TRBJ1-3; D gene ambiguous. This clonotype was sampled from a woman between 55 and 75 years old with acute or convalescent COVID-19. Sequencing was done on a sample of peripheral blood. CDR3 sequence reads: CSVTHTGSGNTIYF. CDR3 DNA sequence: TGCAGCGTGACTCACACGGGATCTGGAAACACCATATATTTT.